These 23 T cell receptor beta chains were sequenced from one sample in a study of PD-1 blockade in classical Hodgkin lymphoma. Using immunoSEQ multiplex PCR, the repertoire was profiled, and TCRdb retains in-frame clones only, with some absent. The sample lists approximately 12,000 clones; 92% were seen once. Each and every patient relapsed after autologous stem cell transplantation, and patients got differing brentuximab vedotin exposure. Material: peripheral blood mononuclear cells (PBMCs), obtained at baseline. These receptor sequences come from a human donor with classical Hodgkin lymphoma.

This CDR3 reads CASSLGGGPEAFF. The CDR3 DNA follows: TGTGCCAGCAGCTTGGGGGGGGGACCTGAAGCTTTCTTT. The rearrangement uses TRBV5-4 and TRBJ1-1; D is perhaps TRBD1 (5 bases). Germline V gives CDR1 SGHNT, CDR2 YYREEE (reference sequence). The CDR3 sequence is 13 residues long. V lost 0 bases and J 6 bases, leaving 9 bases between the germline ends.

This clone was found once. The rearrangement uses TRBV2 and TRBJ2-5; no definite D call. V was shortened by 4 bases and J by 5 bases, with 5 bases between the two germline ends. The CDR3 runs 11 residues. The V gene's germline CDR1 is SNHLY and CDR2 FYNNEI. The CDR3 DNA reads TGTGCCAGCAGTGCGGCCGAGACCCAGTACTTC. It codes for CASSAAETQYF.

This chain uses TRBV29-1 with TRBJ2-3; a possible D gene is TRBD1 (5 bases). V was clipped by 3 bases and J by 1 base, with 17 bases between them. The CDR3 is 16 residues long. CDR1 is SQVTM, CDR2 ANQGSEA, per germline. Here the CDR3 reads CSVDKGQAPGTDTQYF. CDR3 bases: TGCAGCGTTGATAAGGGGCAGGCCCCTGGCACAGATACGCAGTATTTT.

This sequence joins TRBV12-5 and TRBJ2-1; 7 nucleotides line up with TRBD2. CDR1 and CDR2 from the germline V gene are LGHNT and FRNRAP. The CDR3 length is 17 residues. Unmatched junction bases numbered 13, after V lost 1 base and J lost 7 bases. The CDR3 bases are TGTGCTAGTGGTTTGGCCAAGGCGGGAGTGTCGGGGAATGAGCAGTTCTTC. This encodes CASGLAKAGVSGNEQFF.

The chain joins TRBV5-1 to TRBJ2-3, with D possibly matching TRBD2 (6 bases). Trimming pared 4 bases from V and 1 base from J, leaving 22 bases between. The germline V gene has CDR1 SGHRS and CDR2 YFSETQ. This CDR3 has 18 amino acids. The CDR3 DNA follows: TGCGCCAGCAGCCCCGGGTGGGGAGGACTTCTGGGCACAGATACGCAGTATTTT. This gives the protein CASSPGWGGLLGTDTQYF.

The chain employs TRBV6-6 and TRBJ2-5; 7 nucleotides align to TRBD1. This CDR3 has 15 amino acids. Germline CDR1 and CDR2: MNHNY and SVGAGI (reference sequence). Germline trimming cut 2 bases from V and 5 bases from J; bases unmatched to any gene: 8. The chain's CDR3 is CASSYGRGGLETQYF. CDR3 sequence (DNA): TGTGCCAGCAGTTACGGCCGAGGGGGCCTGGAGACCCAGTACTTC.

This clone was detected only a few times. This chain uses TRBV18 with TRBJ1-6, with D unresolved. Trimming pared 3 bases from V and 4 bases from J, leaving 4 bases between. Germline lookup yields CDR1 KGHSH and CDR2 LQKENI. The CDR3 loop spans 13 amino acids. The CDR3, as DNA: TGTGCCAGCTCACCCGAATATAATTCACCCCTCCACTTT. Amino acid sequence: CASSPEYNSPLHF.

The table lists this clone with a few counts. J is TRBJ2-7 and V is TRBV10-1; D perhaps matches TRBD1 (5 bases). Trimming took off 5 bases at V and 0 bases at J, with 11 bases between the two ends. This CDR3 has 14 residues. CDR1 and CDR2 from the germline V gene are WNHNN and SYGVQD (reference sequence). CDR3 loop: CASSSPTASYEQYF. The CDR3 DNA sequence: TGCGCCAGCAGTTCCCCGACAGCCTCCTACGAGCAGTACTTC.

The rearrangement uses TRBV19 and TRBJ1-4; 9 bases are shared with TRBD1. V shed 3 bases, J shed 5 bases, and the junction held 10 bases outside the gene matches. Germline assignment: CDR1 LNHDA and CDR2 SQIVND (reference sequence). The CDR3 extends over 17 amino acids. The CDR3 nucleotides are TGTGCCAGTAGTATCTTCCTCACCGGGACAGGGAATGAAAAACTGTTTTTT. This sequence encodes CASSIFLTGTGNEKLFF.

The chain links TRBV4-1 to TRBJ2-7; TRBD2 aligns across 13 bases. This CDR3 has 16 amino acids. Germline lookup yields CDR1 MGHRA and CDR2 YSYEKL. J was trimmed by 3 bases and V by 0 bases; bases with no gene match: 2. The CDR3 reads CASSQDWTSGSYEQYF. CDR3 coding DNA: TGCGCCAGCAGCCAAGATTGGACTAGCGGGAGCTACGAGCAGTACTTC.

V and J are TRBV19 and TRBJ1-1; TRBD1 is a possible D gene (6 bases). The length of the CDR3 is 13 residues. V was shortened by 3 bases and J by 5 bases, with 10 bases between the two germline ends. Germline assignment: CDR1 LNHDA and CDR2 SQIVND (reference sequence). The CDR3 reads CASSMEGGTEAFF. In DNA form, the CDR3 reads TGTGCCAGTAGTATGGAGGGGGGAACTGAAGCTTTCTTT.

The chain carries TRBV2 and TRBJ1-5; tentative D call: TRBD1 (6 bases). CDR3 length: 17 amino acids. Germline V gene lookup returns CDR1 SNHLY and CDR2 FYNNEI. Trimming removed 3 bases from V and 4 bases from J, with 19 bases in between. This chain's CDR3 is CASSDLYWEGGNQPQHF. The CDR3 DNA sequence: TGTGCCAGCAGTGATCTATATTGGGAGGGGGGGAATCAGCCCCAGCATTTT. The entire variable domain, with the rest obtained from reference TRBV2 and TRBJ1-5, is as follows: EPEVTQTPSHQVTQMGQEVILRCVPISNHLYFYWYRQILGQKVEFLVSFYNNEISEKSEIFDDQFSVERPDGSNFTLKIRSTKLEDSAMYFCASSDLYWEGGNQPQHFGDGTRLSIL.

The chain is built from TRBV15 and TRBJ2-7, with 12 bases aligning to TRBD1. CDR1 is LNHNV and CDR2 is YYDKDF in the germline V gene (reference sequence). Trimming cost V 1 base and J 9 bases; bases outside gene matches: 10. The CDR3 runs to 16 residues. The CDR3 DNA is TGTGCCACCAGCAGAGTGAGGGACAGGGGGCTTCACTTGCAGTACTTC. Its protein is CATSRVRDRGLHLQYF.

The CDR3 coding sequence is TGTGCCAGCGGCACCCCCGGAGAGGAGCCCCAGCATTTT. Its translation is CASGTPGEEPQHF. The rearrangement links TRBV6-6 to TRBJ1-5; D unclear. V was shortened by 8 bases and J by 8 bases, with 16 bases between the two germline ends. Germline V gene sequence: CDR1 MNHNY, CDR2 SVGAGI (reference sequence). The CDR3 has 13 amino acids.

The chain couples TRBV29-1 to TRBJ2-1, with D unclear. Germline loops: CDR1 SQVTM, CDR2 ANQGSEA. Trimming removed 1 base at V and 9 bases at J, with 16 bases between. The length of the CDR3 is 14 residues. The CDR3: CSVEGLVPYGEQFF. CDR3 DNA: TGCAGCGTTGAAGGCCTAGTCCCATATGGTGAGCAGTTCTTC.

V and J are TRBV19 and TRBJ2-7, with no clear D. This CDR3 is built from 12 residues. Germline V CDR1 and CDR2: LNHDA, SQIVND (reference sequence). With 3 bases removed from V and 5 bases from J, the gap between germline ends came to 8 bases. CDR3 DNA sequence: TGTGCCAGTAGTATGGTTTCAGACGAGCAGTACTTC. Protein: CASSMVSDEQYF.

The J gene is TRBJ2-7, the V gene TRBV4-2; no clear D. This CDR3 is 13 amino acids long. The germline CDR1 and CDR2 sequences are LGHNA and YNFKEQ. V was clipped by 0 bases and J by 3 bases, with 6 bases between them. CDR3 amino acids: CASSQESDYEQYF. Written as DNA, the CDR3 is TGTGCCAGCAGCCAAGAGTCGGACTACGAGCAGTACTTC.

CDR3 loop: CASSEETGGWYIQYF. In DNA, the CDR3 is TGCGCCAGCAGTGAGGAAACAGGGGGCTGGTACATTCAGTACTTC. The chain uses TRBV10-2 and TRBJ2-4; 9 bases line up with TRBD1. V was pared by 2 bases and J by 8 bases, with 7 bases of the junction left unmatched. Germline V gene sequence: CDR1 WSHSY, CDR2 SAAADI. This CDR3 comprises 15 residues.

The genes are TRBV29-1 and TRBJ1-2; possible D gene TRBD1, 5 bases. Germline CDR1 and CDR2: SQVTM and ANQGSEA. V lost 6 bases, J lost 7 bases, and 15 bases lay in between. This CDR3 comprises 12 residues. CDR3 sequence (DNA): TGCAGCGTCCATTCGGGGGATCGTGGCTACACCTTC. Translating it yields CSVHSGDRGYTF.

The genes are TRBV27 and TRBJ1-1; D might be TRBD1 (6 bases). The length of the CDR3 is 15 residues. The V gene lost 6 bases and the J gene lost 0 bases, with 14 bases spanning the gap. Germline V gene data show CDR1 as MNHEY and CDR2 as SMNVEV (reference sequence). In DNA, the CDR3 is TGTGCCAGCAGCAGGGGATCCCAGATGAACACTGAAGCTTTCTTT. It codes for CASSRGSQMNTEAFF.

The V gene is TRBV5-1, the J gene TRBJ2-3; D possibly corresponds to TRBD2 (7 bases). The CDR3 has 15 amino acids. The germline V gene encodes CDR1 SGHRS and CDR2 YFSETQ. Trimming shortened V by 4 bases and J by 2 bases, and 14 bases separated the two germline ends. CDR3 loop: CASSQAGALTDTQYF. CDR3 nucleotides: TGCGCCAGCAGCCAGGCGGGGGCCCTCACAGATACGCAGTATTTT. Supplemented by reference TRBV5-1 and TRBJ2-3, the full variable domain reads KAGVTQTPRYLIKTRGQQVTLSCSPISGHRSVSWYQQTPGQGLQFLFEYFSETQRNKGNFPGRFSGRQFSNSRSEMNVSTLELGDSALYLCASSQAGALTDTQYFGPGTRLTVL.

This chain connects TRBV5-3 to TRBJ2-7, with D perhaps TRBD1 (6 bases). Being an ORF, TRBV5-3 has a function that is uncertain. There are 14 residues in the CDR3. The ends were cut back, 5 bases at V and 5 bases at J, with 17 bases in the middle. Here the CDR3 DNA reads TGTGCCAGAAGTAGTCAGGGGATCCGGAACGAGCAGTACTTC. It specifies CARSSQGIRNEQYF.

The V and J genes are TRBV7-6 and TRBJ2-1; 13 nucleotides align to TRBD2. Germline-derived CDR1 and CDR2 are SGHVS and FNYEAQ. V trimming: 5 bases; J trimming: 10 bases; junction bases outside the gene matches: 11. The CDR3 contains 16 residues. The CDR3 sequence: CASSQLAGLAGDEQFF. The CDR3 DNA reads as TGTGCCAGCAGCCAATTAGCCGGACTAGCGGGAGACGAGCAGTTCTTC.